The clone carrying this T cell receptor (beta chain) was found a few times. The entry originates in a study of blood T cells in healthy people across ages. Germline V gene sequence: CDR1 LGHNA, CDR2 YNFKEQ. V was clipped by 2 bases and J by 2 bases, with 16 bases between them. There are 16 residues in the CDR3. A second PCR, run for roughly 6 to 11 cycles, used a sample-barcoded 5' primer plus a J-beta primer mix. Each single sample gave us at least 2.5 million CDR3-containing paired-end reads. MiXCR was run by TCRdb on the 5' RACE reads, yielding one entry per CDR3 protein. The sample lists 1,800,000 or so distinct CDR3 sequences; around 40% were seen once.

V is TRBV4-2 and J is TRBJ2-7; D is perhaps TRBD2 (6 bases). This receptor was taken from a human donor in good health. Sequences were obtained from blood. This CDR3 is CASSQPSGGTAYEQYF. The CDR3 bases are TGTGCCAGCAGCCAACCCTCCGGGGGAACCGCCTACGAGCAGTACTTC.